The clone carrying this T cell receptor beta chain was observed a handful of times. V gave up 7 bases and J gave up 9 bases, with 11 bases separating them. The CDR3 is made up of 10 amino acids. CDR1 is SGHTS, CDR2 YDEGEE, per germline. Generated by immunoSEQ multiplex PCR, the TCRdb table keeps only in-frame clones and is missing some. Found here are about 45,000 clones, about 63% of them singletons; the top ten hold around a sixth. This entry is derived from a study of radiotherapy plus CTLA-4 blockade in lung cancer. This sample comprised peripheral blood, obtained from a patient treated with radiotherapy plus ipilimumab. The receptor was isolated from a human donor with non-small cell lung cancer who had a partial response to radiotherapy plus ipilimumab. This chain connects TRBV5-8 to TRBJ2-7; no definite D call. DNA for the CDR3: TGTGCCAGCCAACTTCCTTTGCAGTACTTC. Translated: CASQLPLQYF. The whole variable domain, filled in from reference TRBV5-8 and TRBJ2-7, reads EAGVTQSPTHLIKTRGQQATLRCSPISGHTSVYWYQQALGLGLQFLLWYDEGEERNRGNFPPRFSGRQFPNYSSELNVNALELEDSALYLCASQLPLQYFGPGTRLTVT.